What follows are 25 T cell receptor beta chains derived from one specimen sequenced in a study of tumor-infiltrating lymphocytes in primary liver carcinoma. Unsorted whole blood yielded the blood RNA, and germline DNA was also extracted. Total RNA amounting to roughly 480 ng was the source from which TCR beta cDNA was made with a constant-region primer. Library construction for TCR beta comprised three nested multiplex PCR rounds performed with slightly modified ARM-PCR. Amplification in the first two PCR rounds was performed using TRBV1-TRBV30 forward primers and a C-beta reverse primer for approximately 10 cycles each. TCRdb redid the calling of the multiplex PCR reads with MiXCR, one entry per CDR3 protein. The profile shows approximately 330,000 distinct CDR3 sequences, about 61% of them singletons. Sequencing was performed on peripheral blood. The receptors derive from a middle-aged man with primary liver carcinoma and hepatitis B virus infection.

This clonotype was detected a few times. The chain combines TRBV29-1 with TRBJ2-5; D is unclear. The CDR3 has 11 residues. Germline lookup yields CDR1 SQVTM and CDR2 ANQGSEA. The V and J ends lost 4 bases and 4 bases respectively, with 7 bases between them. CDR3 bases: TGCAGCGTTGTTCTCTTAGAGACCCAGTACTTC. This translates into CSVVLLETQYF.

This clonotype came up once. A much bigger clone sits one base away, suggesting this may be a read error. The chain carries TRBV6-5 and TRBJ2-7; 7 bases map to TRBD2. With 8 bases clipped from V and 4 bases from J, the junction kept 17 bases outside the gene matches. This CDR3 contains 16 residues. From germline, CDR1 is MNHEY and CDR2 SVGAGI. The CDR3 loop reads CASGHRGVNGGYEQYF. The CDR3 DNA follows: TGTGCCAGCGGCCATCGGGGGGTCAACGGCGGGTACGAGCAGTACTTC.

This clonotype was seen at least ten times. V usage is TRBV6-1 and J usage is TRBJ2-5; tentatively, D is TRBD1 (6 bases). The length of the CDR3 is 15 residues. Germline V gene sequence: CDR1 MNHNS, CDR2 SASEGT. Trimming pared 6 bases from V and 1 base from J, leaving 15 bases between. The CDR3 DNA reads TGTGCCAGCAGAAAACAGGGCCTGCCCCAAGAGACCCAGTACTTC. Protein product: CASRKQGLPQETQYF.

To note about this clonotype: A clone one base away is much larger, so this may be a read error. V is TRBV10-3 and J is TRBJ2-5, with D maybe TRBD1 (6 bases). V was pared by 6 bases and J by 5 bases, with 13 bases between. The germline V gene encodes CDR1 ENHRY and CDR2 SYGVKD. This CDR3 has 13 amino acids. The CDR3 region is CAISRAGEETQYF. The CDR3 nucleotides read TGTGCCATCAGCCGGGCAGGGGAGGAGACCCAGTACTTC.

V gene TRBV11-2 combines with J gene TRBJ2-1; 11 nucleotides line up with TRBD2. The CDR3 is 16 amino acids. CDR1 SGHAT and CDR2 FQNNGV come from the germline V gene. V shed 5 bases and J 5 bases; nucleotides not matched to a gene: 8. The CDR3: CASSTAGLAANNEQFF. DNA of the CDR3: TGTGCCAGCAGCACGGCGGGACTAGCGGCCAACAATGAGCAGTTCTTC.

A remark on this clonotype: One junction end does not reproduce the germline sequence, and a read error may be involved. The V and J genes are TRBV6-1 and TRBJ2-1; 9 nucleotides agree with TRBD1. CDR1 is MNHNS, CDR2 SASEGT, per germline. The CDR3 runs to 14 residues. The CDR3 protein is CPSSEGYRGHEKIF. CDR3 DNA sequence: TGTCCCAGCAGTGAAGGATACAGGGGGCATGAGAAGATCTTC.

V gene TRBV28 combines with J gene TRBJ2-7, with 10 bases identical to TRBD2. V lost 8 bases, J lost 2 bases, and 3 bases stayed unmatched. The V gene's germline CDR1 is MDHEN and CDR2 SYDVKM. The CDR3 is 13 amino acids. CDR3 residues: CASGTSVTYEQYF. CDR3 in DNA: TGTGCCAGCGGGACTAGCGTAACCTACGAGCAGTACTTC.

The rearrangement links TRBV30 to TRBJ1-2; D unresolved. The CDR3 totals 13 residues. V lost 4 bases and J 4 bases, leaving 13 bases between the germline ends. Germline lookup yields CDR1 GTSNPN and CDR2 SVGIG (reference sequence). The CDR3 DNA reads as TGTGCCTGGATTAGTGACACCCTCTATGGCTACACCTTC. Encoded protein: CAWISDTLYGYTF.

Turning to this clonotype: Mismatch with germline at one junction end may stem from a read error. The chain is built from TRBV12-3 or TRBV12-4 and TRBJ2-7; tentative D call: TRBD2 (6 bases). CDR3 length equals 13 residues. CDR3: CASTPLGGMEQCF. In DNA, the CDR3 is TGTGCCAGCACTCCCTTAGGCGGGATGGAGCAGTGCTTC.

A remark on this clonotype: The junction and the germline gene differ at one end; a read error may be behind it. The chain combines TRBV6-5 with TRBJ2-5; the match to TRBD2 covers 13 bases. The CDR3 has 15 residues. Germline CDR1 is MNHEY and CDR2 is SVGAGI. CDR3 bases: TGTGCCAGCAGCCCCGGACTAGCGGGAGCAGAGACCGAGTACTTC. Translation: CASSPGLAGAETEYF.

This clonotype was counted ten times or more. The chain employs TRBV6-2 or TRBV6-3 and TRBJ2-1; 9 nucleotides align to TRBD2. V shed 7 bases and J 4 bases; nucleotides not matched to a gene: 8. Germline V gene sequence: CDR1 MNHEY, CDR2 SVGEGT. The CDR3 has 15 amino acids. CDR3 residues: CASKNSGSMYNEQFF. CDR3 in DNA: TGTGCCAGCAAAAATAGCGGGAGCATGTACAATGAGCAGTTCTTC.

Note on this clonotype: A read error may account for a junction end that differs from germline. The chain has TRBV6-2 or TRBV6-3 and TRBJ2-1; 10 bases line up with TRBD2. CDR1 MNHEY and CDR2 SVGEGT come from the germline V gene. The length of the CDR3 is 14 residues. The CDR3 DNA is TGTACCAGAGGATTAGCGGGAGGCTACAATGAGCAGTTCTTC. Its translation is CTRGLAGGYNEQFF.

The genes are TRBV29-1 and TRBJ2-5; no firm D call. CDR1 is SQVTM and CDR2 is ANQGSEA in the germline V gene. This CDR3 comprises 12 residues. V was pared by 4 bases and J by 4 bases, with 10 bases between. In DNA form, the CDR3 reads TGCAGCGTTGTCCGTGAAGGAGAGACCCAGTACTTC. Translation gives CSVVREGETQYF.

This clonotype occurred a few times. V usage is TRBV28 and J usage is TRBJ2-1, with 10 bases that match TRBD2. Trimming took 6 bases from V and 9 from J; bases not matched to a gene: 8. Germline-derived CDR1 and CDR2 are MDHEN and SYDVKM. The CDR3 runs 14 residues. For the CDR3, the DNA is TGTGCCAGCAGCCCAGCGGGAGGGTTAGTTGAGCAGTTCTTC. It codes for CASSPAGGLVEQFF.

This clonotype appeared many times. The rearrangement joins TRBV29-1 to TRBJ2-7; the D gene is possibly TRBD2 (5 bases). Germline CDR1 is SQVTM and CDR2 is ANQGSEA. This CDR3 contains 12 residues. V shed 7 bases and J shed 0 bases, with 10 bases lying between them. DNA of the CDR3: TGCAGCGCCGAGGGTATCTCCTACGAGCAGTACTTC. Protein product: CSAEGISYEQYF.

The chain links TRBV5-1 to TRBJ2-2; 7 bases map to TRBD1. CDR1 SGHRS and CDR2 YFSETQ come from the germline V gene. The CDR3 is 13 residues long. This CDR3 is CVPRGRNTGELFF. Written as DNA, the CDR3 is TGCGTCCCAAGGGGGCGCAACACCGGGGAGCTGTTTTTT.

The J gene is TRBJ2-7, the V gene TRBV30, with 11 positions matching TRBD2. The CDR3 has 14 amino acids. CDR1 is GTSNPN and CDR2 is SVGIG in the germline V gene (reference sequence). Trimming at V came to 2 bases and at J to 6 bases, leaving 6 bases not matched to a gene. In DNA, the CDR3 is TGTGCCTGGAGTCTTAGCGGGAGGGCCGGCGAGCAGTACTTC. Translation: CAWSLSGRAGEQYF. The whole variable domain, filled in from reference TRBV30 and TRBJ2-7, reads SQTIHQWPATLVQPVGSPLSLECTVEGTSNPNLYWYRQAAGRGLQLLFYSVGIGQISSEVPQNLSASRPQDRQFILSSKKLLLSDSGFYLCAWSLSGRAGEQYFGPGTRLTVT.

Note on this clonotype: An end of the junction does not agree with germline; a read error may underlie this. The rearrangement uses TRBV11-2 and TRBJ2-7; 9 bases map to TRBD1. Germline CDR1 is SGHAT and CDR2 is FQNNGV. The CDR3 loop spans 13 amino acids. CDR3 nucleotide sequence: TGCGCCAGCAGTTCACAGGGGGCTAACGAGCAGCACTTC. This translates into CASSSQGANEQHF.

This chain links TRBV28 with TRBJ1-5; D might be TRBD1 (6 bases). Looked up from germline, CDR1 is MDHEN and CDR2 is SYDVKM. This CDR3 contains 17 residues. Trimming pared 9 bases from V and 3 bases from J, leaving 24 bases between. As DNA, the CDR3 is TGTGCCAGTAGTCCTAACGGGGGCGGGACAATCAATCAGCCCCAGCATTTT. It codes for CASSPNGGGTINQPQHF.

On this clonotype itself: A single base separates this from a much larger clone, so it may be a read error. The rearrangement uses TRBV5-4 and TRBJ2-7; 8 nucleotides agree with TRBD1. The CDR3 length is 14 residues. Germline CDR1 reads SGHNT; CDR2 reads YYREEE (reference sequence). J gave up 5 bases and V 2 bases, and 6 bases lay outside the gene matches. CDR3 amino acids: CASSFGQGQDEQYF. The DNA for the CDR3 is TGTGCCAGCAGCTTCGGACAGGGACAGGACGAGCAGTACTTC.

Remarks on this clonotype: Compared with germline, one end of the junction differs, possibly owing to a read error. The chain is built from TRBV11-2 and TRBJ2-7; possibly TRBD2 for D (6 bases). The CDR3 length is 15 residues. Germline V gene sequence: CDR1 SGHAT, CDR2 FQNNGV. CDR3 bases: TGTGCTAGCAGCTTTGAGACTAGAGGGACCTACGGGCAGTACTTC. Translating gives CASSFETRGTYGQYF.

With respect to this clonotype: It may be a read error: a sequence one base away is much more abundant. The genes are TRBV5-4 and TRBJ2-2; TRBD2 matches at 9 bases. The CDR3 loop spans 16 amino acids. CDR1 is SGHNT, CDR2 YYREEE, per germline (reference sequence). DNA for the CDR3: TGTGTCAGCAGCCCAGCGACTAGCGGGAACACCGGGGAGCTGTTTTTT. Its translation: CVSSPATSGNTGELFF.

Note on this clonotype: One end of the junction fails to match germline, which may point to a read error. The genes are TRBV6-1 and TRBJ2-3; D perhaps matches TRBD2 (5 bases). Per germline, CDR1 MNHNS and CDR2 SASEGT. The CDR3 is made up of 16 amino acids. The CDR3 loop reads CASSEWTPSSTDTQYF. In DNA form, the CDR3 reads TGTGCCAGCAGTGAATGGACTCCGTCTAGCACAGATACACAGTATTTT.

There are many counts of this clonotype. V and J are TRBV6-2 or TRBV6-3 and TRBJ2-1; D is uncertain. This CDR3 is 11 amino acids long. CDR1 and CDR2 (germline): MNHEY, SVGEGT. Trimming pared 2 bases from V and 6 bases from J, leaving 2 bases between. CDR3 in amino acids: CASSYGNEQFF. The CDR3 coding sequence is TGTGCCAGCAGTTACGGCAATGAGCAGTTCTTC.

The chain links TRBV5-1 to TRBJ2-7; the match to TRBD1 covers 8 bases. The CDR3 loop spans 13 amino acids. Trimming took 6 bases from V and 3 from J; bases not matched to a gene: 5. Germline lookup yields CDR1 SGHRS and CDR2 YFSETQ. CDR3 DNA sequence: TGCGCCAGCACTTGGACAGGGAGCTACGAGCAGTACTTC. Its translation: CASTWTGSYEQYF.